The clone carrying this T cell receptor beta chain was found many times. Its antigen remains unknown. CDR3 size: 16 residues. The V end was cut by 3 bases, the J end by 6 bases, with 18 bases between. The germline V gene has CDR1 SGHDN and CDR2 FVKESK. This record belongs to a study of response to subunit inactivated influenza vaccine. TCRdb independently ran MiXCR on the RT-PCR reads; one entry per CDR3 protein. The sample includes 550,000 to 800,000 distinct CDR3 sequences, around a sixth of them seen just once. Study-wide points: The study's authors posited that every seasonal influenza vaccination enlists few new T cells.

The chain employs TRBV14 and TRBJ2-1; possible D gene TRBD2, 6 bases. The receptor comes from a man aged 50 or older who received an inactivated influenza vaccine. Specimen: PBMCs from blood, collected 11 to 12 days after vaccination. The CDR3 loop is CASSHGPYLAFNEQFF. DNA for the CDR3: TGTGCCAGCAGCCATGGACCCTATCTAGCGTTCAATGAGCAGTTCTTC.